The entry below gives a single T cell receptor (beta chain) sequence along with its context. The antigen remains undetermined. The data were obtained in a study of shared clonotypes between healthy human individuals. The study, taken as a whole, reports: Memory subsets had estimated richness that was generally smaller than that of naive subsets.

The CDR3 extends over 16 amino acids. Germline V lookup: CDR1 SGHRS, CDR2 YFSETQ. With 0 bases removed from V and 2 bases from J, the gap between germline ends came to 12 bases. Clones were read by immunoSEQ multiplex PCR, and TCRdb kept only the in-frame ones, dropping some. The sample carries around 2.1 million clones, 95% recorded once. V usage is TRBV5-1 and J usage is TRBJ1-3, with D perhaps matching TRBD1 (6 bases). This clonotype originated in a man younger than 35 in good health. Sequences were obtained from naive CD4+ T cells sorted from blood. The subset was: CD45RA+ positively selected. The CDR3 loop reads CASSLDTGTAGNTIYF. The CDR3 DNA reads TGCGCCAGCAGCTTGGACACAGGGACGGCTGGAAACACCATATATTTT.